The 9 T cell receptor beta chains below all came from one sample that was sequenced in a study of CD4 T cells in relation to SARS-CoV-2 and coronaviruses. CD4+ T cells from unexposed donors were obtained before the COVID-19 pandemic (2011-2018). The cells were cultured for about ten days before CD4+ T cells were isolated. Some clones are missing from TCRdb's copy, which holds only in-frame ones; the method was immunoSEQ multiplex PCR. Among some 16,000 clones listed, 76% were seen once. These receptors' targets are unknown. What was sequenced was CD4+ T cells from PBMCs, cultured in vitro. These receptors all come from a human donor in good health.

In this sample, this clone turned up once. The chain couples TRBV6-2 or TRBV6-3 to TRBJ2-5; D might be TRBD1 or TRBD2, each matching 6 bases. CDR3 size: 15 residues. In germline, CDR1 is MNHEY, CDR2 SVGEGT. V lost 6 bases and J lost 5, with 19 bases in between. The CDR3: CASSRGSGETETQYF. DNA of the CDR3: TGTGCCAGCAGCAGGGGATCGGGAGAGACGGAGACCCAGTACTTC.

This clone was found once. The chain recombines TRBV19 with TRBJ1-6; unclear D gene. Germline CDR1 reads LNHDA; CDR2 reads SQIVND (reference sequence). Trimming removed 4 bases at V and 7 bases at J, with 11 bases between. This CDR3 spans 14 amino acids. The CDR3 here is CASSKVWYNSPLHF. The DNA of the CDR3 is TGTGCCAGTAGTAAAGTCTGGTACAATTCACCCCTCCACTTT.

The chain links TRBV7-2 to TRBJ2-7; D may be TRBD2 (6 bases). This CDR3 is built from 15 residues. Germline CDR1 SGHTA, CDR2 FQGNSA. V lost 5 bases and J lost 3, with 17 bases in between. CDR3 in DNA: TGTGCCAGCAGCGCGGCCGGGGCGGGAATCTACGAGCAGTACTTC. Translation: CASSAAGAGIYEQYF.

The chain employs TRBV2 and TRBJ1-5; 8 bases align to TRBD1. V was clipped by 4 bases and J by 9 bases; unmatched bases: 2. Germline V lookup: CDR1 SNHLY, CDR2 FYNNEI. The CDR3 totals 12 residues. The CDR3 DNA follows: TGTGCCAGCAGTGTCGACAGGGGGCCCCAGCATTTT. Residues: CASSVDRGPQHF.

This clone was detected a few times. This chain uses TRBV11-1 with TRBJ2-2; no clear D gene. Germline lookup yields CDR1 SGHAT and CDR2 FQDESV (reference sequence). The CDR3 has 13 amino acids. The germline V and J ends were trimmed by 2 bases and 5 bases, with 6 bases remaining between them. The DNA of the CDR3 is TGTGCCAGCAGCTTATCAGAGACCGGGGAGCTGTTTTTT. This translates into CASSLSETGELFF.

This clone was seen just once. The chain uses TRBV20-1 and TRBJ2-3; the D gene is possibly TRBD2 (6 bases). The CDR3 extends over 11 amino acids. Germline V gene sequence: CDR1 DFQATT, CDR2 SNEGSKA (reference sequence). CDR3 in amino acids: CRVAGTDTQYF. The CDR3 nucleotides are TGCAGGGTAGCGGGCACAGATACGCAGTATTTT.

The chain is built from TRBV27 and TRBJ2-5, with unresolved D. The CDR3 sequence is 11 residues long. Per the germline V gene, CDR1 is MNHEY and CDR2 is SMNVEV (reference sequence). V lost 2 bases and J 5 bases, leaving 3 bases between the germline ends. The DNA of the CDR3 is TGTGCCAGCAGTTTAGGGGAGACCCAGTACTTC. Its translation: CASSLGETQYF.

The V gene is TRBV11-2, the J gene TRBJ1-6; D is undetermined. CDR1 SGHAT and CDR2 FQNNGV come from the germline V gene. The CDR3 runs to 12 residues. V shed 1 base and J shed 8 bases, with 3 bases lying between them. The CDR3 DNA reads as TGTGCCAGCAGCTTAGTAGATTCACCCCTCCACTTT. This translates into CASSLVDSPLHF.

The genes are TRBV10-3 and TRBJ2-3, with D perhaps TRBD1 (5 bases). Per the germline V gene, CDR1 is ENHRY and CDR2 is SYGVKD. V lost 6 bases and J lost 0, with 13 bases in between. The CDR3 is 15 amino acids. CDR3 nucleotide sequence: TGTGCCATCAGCCAGGGCGAAACTAGCACAGATACGCAGTATTTT. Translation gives CAISQGETSTDTQYF.